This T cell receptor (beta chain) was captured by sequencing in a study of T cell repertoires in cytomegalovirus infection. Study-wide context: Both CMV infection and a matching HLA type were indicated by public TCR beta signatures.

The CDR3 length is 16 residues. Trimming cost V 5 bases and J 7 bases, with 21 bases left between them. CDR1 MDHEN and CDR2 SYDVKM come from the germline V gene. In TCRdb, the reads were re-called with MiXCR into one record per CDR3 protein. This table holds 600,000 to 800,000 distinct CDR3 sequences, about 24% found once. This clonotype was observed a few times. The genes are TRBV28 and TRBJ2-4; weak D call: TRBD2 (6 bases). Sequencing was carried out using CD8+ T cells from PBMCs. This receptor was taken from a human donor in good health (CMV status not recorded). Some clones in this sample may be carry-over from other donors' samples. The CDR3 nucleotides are TGTGCCAGCAGTCCTCCGGGGCGCGGAGGAGGGAACATTCAGTACTTC. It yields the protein CASSPPGRGGGNIQYF.